Listed below are T cell receptor beta chains from one sample, sequenced in a study of OX40 agonist ivuxolimab in advanced cancers. The method was immunoSEQ multiplex PCR; TCRdb's version includes in-frame clones alone and lacks a portion of them. The sample has about 130,000 clones, about 93% seen once. This specimen consisted of CD4+ or CD8+ T cells sorted from blood, obtained in a trial of the OX40 agonist ivuxolimab. These receptors all come from an adult with an advanced solid tumor such as melanoma, head and neck, liver or kidney cancer. CDR3s include the opening cysteine and the closing phenylalanine or tryptophan. D genes are given only for firm matches. The listing skips clone size in some rows; elsewhere it reads once, few, many or a size class.

CDR3nt: TGTGCCAGCAGCTTAAACGTAGTAGATACGCAGTATTTT; CDR3aa: CASSLNVVDTQYF; j_gene: TRBJ2-3; abundance: -; v_gene: TRBV7-8; d_gene: -
CDR3nt: TGTGCCAGCAGTTACAGCGGGGGCAACAGTGAAGCTTTCTTT; CDR3aa: CASSYSGGNSEAFF; j_gene: TRBJ1-1; abundance: -; v_gene: TRBV2; d_gene: -
CDR3nt: TGTGCCTGGAGTGCATCTAACTATAATTCACCCCTCCACTTT; CDR3aa: CAWSASNYNSPLHF; j_gene: TRBJ1-6; abundance: -; v_gene: TRBV30; d_gene: -
CDR3nt: TGTGCCTGGAGGCGGACAGGGCTCACTGAAGCTTTCTTT; CDR3aa: CAWRRTGLTEAFF; j_gene: TRBJ1-1; abundance: -; v_gene: TRBV30; d_gene: TRBD1
CDR3nt: TGTGCCAGCGAAGGTGGGACAGGGTTTTCTGGAAACACCATATATTTT; CDR3aa: CASEGGTGFSGNTIYF; j_gene: TRBJ1-3; abundance: -; v_gene: TRBV28; d_gene: TRBD1
CDR3nt: TGCGCCAGCAGCGGGGACTTCTACGAGCAGTACTTC; CDR3aa: CASSGDFYEQYF; j_gene: TRBJ2-7; abundance: -; v_gene: TRBV5-1; d_gene: -
CDR3nt: TGTGCCATCAGTGATGGCCCCGGGAACTATGGCTACACCTTC; CDR3aa: CAISDGPGNYGYTF; j_gene: TRBJ1-2; abundance: -; v_gene: TRBV10-3; d_gene: -
CDR3nt: TGTGCCAGCAGTTACTCGTGGACAGATACGCAGTATTTT; CDR3aa: CASSYSWTDTQYF; j_gene: TRBJ2-3; abundance: -; v_gene: TRBV6-5; d_gene: -
CDR3nt: TGTGCCACCAGACCCTCAGGGGGGAGGGATACGCAGTATTTT; CDR3aa: CATRPSGGRDTQYF; j_gene: TRBJ2-3; abundance: once; v_gene: TRBV19; d_gene: -
CDR3nt: TGCGCCAGCAGCTTGAATTACGAGCAGTACTTC; CDR3aa: CASSLNYEQYF; j_gene: TRBJ2-7; abundance: -; v_gene: TRBV5-1; d_gene: -
CDR3nt: TGCAGCGTTGTCAGGGGGGGTACCACTGAAGCTTTCTTT; CDR3aa: CSVVRGGTTEAFF; j_gene: TRBJ1-1; abundance: -; v_gene: TRBV29-1; d_gene: TRBD1
CDR3nt: TGTGCCAGCAGCTGGGACGGAAGCTATGGCTACACCTTC; CDR3aa: CASSWDGSYGYTF; j_gene: TRBJ1-2; abundance: -; v_gene: TRBV6-5; d_gene: -
CDR3nt: TGTGCCAGCAGTTTTTTGGGACGACCCTCCAATGAGCAGTTCTTC; CDR3aa: CASSFLGRPSNEQFF; j_gene: TRBJ2-1; abundance: -; v_gene: TRBV25-1; d_gene: -
CDR3nt: TGTGCCAGCAGTCTGATGGGAGGTTCCGAGCAGTACTTC; CDR3aa: CASSLMGGSEQYF; j_gene: TRBJ2-7; abundance: -; v_gene: TRBV25-1; d_gene: -
CDR3nt: TGTGCCAGCAGCCTAGCGGGAGGTTACGGGCAGTACTTC; CDR3aa: CASSLAGGYGQYF; j_gene: TRBJ2-7; abundance: -; v_gene: TRBV5-6; d_gene: TRBD2